The 13 T cell receptor beta chains presented below share a single source sample, sequenced in a study of T cells in Graves' hyperthyroidism and ophthalmopathy. Amplified TCR beta CDR3 regions came from RNA transcripts. Using the HTBI primer set, a first-round RT-PCR was run on the TCR CDR3. One entry per CDR3 protein results from TCRdb running MiXCR on the multiplex PCR reads. This sample has a few hundred thousand distinct CDR3 sequences, with around a sixth found just once. The sequenced sample consisted of blood. All receptors derive from a woman under 40 with Graves' hyperthyroidism.

This clonotype was detected only a few times. The chain uses TRBV11-2 and TRBJ2-5; 15 positions agree with TRBD2. This CDR3 is 17 amino acids long. The junction had 7 bases not matched to a gene; V was cut back by 3 bases and J by 5 bases. The germline gives CDR1 SGHAT, CDR2 FQNNGV. The CDR3 protein is CASSFPGLAGGGETQYF. Written as DNA, the CDR3 is TGTGCCAGCAGCTTCCCCGGACTAGCGGGGGGGGGGGAGACCCAGTACTTC.

This chain joins TRBV12-3 or TRBV12-4 and TRBJ2-4; D unclear. The V end lost 3 bases, the J end lost 8 bases, and 8 bases lay between the germline ends. CDR3 length: 12 amino acids. The CDR3 nucleotides are TGTGCCAGCAGTTTGTGGAAGGACATTCAGTACTTC. It yields the protein CASSLWKDIQYF.

This clonotype was counted ten times or more. This sequence joins TRBV28 and TRBJ2-7, with 7 positions matching TRBD2. Germline V gene lookup returns CDR1 MDHEN and CDR2 SYDVKM. V trimming: 3 bases; J trimming: 2 bases; junction bases outside the gene matches: 4. This CDR3 is built from 14 residues. CDR3 DNA sequence: TGTGCCAGCAGTTTGGGGGGGAAACCCTACGAGCAGTACTTC. As protein: CASSLGGKPYEQYF. The whole variable domain, filled in from reference TRBV28 and TRBJ2-7, reads DVKVTQSSRYLVKRTGEKVFLECVQDMDHENMFWYRQDPGLGLRLIYFSYDVKMKEKGDIPEGYSVSREKKERFSLILESASTNQTSMYLCASSLGGKPYEQYFGPGTRLTVT.

The chain carries TRBV5-6 and TRBJ1-2; 7 bases agree with TRBD1. V lost 3 bases, J lost 6 bases, and 14 bases stayed unmatched. The CDR3 has 16 amino acids. Germline V gives CDR1 SGHDT, CDR2 YYEEEE. The CDR3 DNA sequence: TGTGCCAGCAGCTGGGACTCGGGAAGGGGGCGAGATGGCTACACCTTC. This sequence encodes CASSWDSGRGRDGYTF.

This clonotype occurred many times. The chain recombines TRBV18 with TRBJ2-7, with D tentatively TRBD2 (6 bases). The germline V gene has CDR1 KGHSH and CDR2 LQKENI. V was trimmed by 3 bases and J by 2 bases, leaving 14 bases between them. CDR3 size: 15 residues. The CDR3 nucleotides are TGTGCCAGCTCACCGGCAGCGGGCCGGACCTACGAGCAGTACTTC. Amino acid sequence: CASSPAAGRTYEQYF.

This clonotype was counted many times. The rearrangement links TRBV7-9 to TRBJ1-4; D gene unclear. Germline CDR1 reads SEHNR; CDR2 reads FQNEAQ (reference sequence). The length of the CDR3 is 13 residues. Deletions cut 1 base from V and 6 bases from J, with 6 bases between. CDR3 coding DNA: TGTGCCAGCAGCTTAGAGTTCGATGAAAAACTGTTTTTT. It specifies CASSLEFDEKLFF.

This clonotype was detected only a few times. V gene TRBV7-9 combines with J gene TRBJ2-3, with D unclear. Trimming shortened V by 5 bases and J by 1 base, and 13 bases separated the two germline ends. CDR1 and CDR2 (germline): SEHNR, FQNEAQ (reference sequence). The length of the CDR3 is 15 residues. CDR3 region: CASSPSGPRTDTQYF. CDR3 bases: TGTGCCAGCAGCCCGAGTGGGCCCCGCACAGATACGCAGTATTTT.

The gene calls are TRBV6-1 and TRBJ2-5, with D hard to call. Germline lookup yields CDR1 MNHNS and CDR2 SASEGT. V was shortened by 6 bases and J by 6 bases, with 2 bases between the two germline ends. This CDR3 spans 9 amino acids. CDR3 amino acids: CASSQTQYF. DNA for the CDR3: TGTGCCAGCAGCCAGACCCAGTACTTC.

This clonotype was seen many times. The rearrangement uses TRBV30 and TRBJ1-2; 9 bases agree with TRBD1. V was clipped by 0 bases and J by 5 bases; unmatched bases: 4. This CDR3 has 14 amino acids. Germline values: CDR1 GTSNPN, CDR2 SVGIG (reference sequence). The CDR3 nucleotides read TGTGCCTGGAGTGTCTCCGGGACAGGGTATGGCTACACCTTC. Its translation is CAWSVSGTGYGYTF.

J is TRBJ1-5 and V is TRBV7-9, with 7 bases aligning to TRBD1. Germline V lookup: CDR1 SEHNR, CDR2 FQNEAQ (reference sequence). This CDR3 is built from 16 residues. Losses at the gene ends were 5 bases for V and 6 bases for J; bases not matched to a gene: 13. DNA of the CDR3: TGTGCCAGCAGCCATGGGACAGAGGGGTCAGGTCAGCCCCAGCATTTT. Protein: CASSHGTEGSGQPQHF.

This clonotype was seen only a few times. The chain is built from TRBV6-1 and TRBJ1-4; a possible D gene is TRBD1 (5 bases). CDR3 length: 13 amino acids. V gave up 5 bases and J gave up 3 bases, with 7 bases separating them. CDR1 is MNHNS and CDR2 is SASEGT in the germline V gene. This CDR3 reads CASSPGPNEKLFF. CDR3 coding DNA: TGTGCCAGCAGTCCGGGACCTAATGAAAAACTGTTTTTT.

This clonotype turned up a few times. The chain links TRBV19 to TRBJ2-2; D is ambiguous. The CDR3 runs to 17 residues. Germline loops: CDR1 LNHDA, CDR2 SQIVND (reference sequence). The V gene lost 1 base and the J gene lost 5 bases, with 17 bases spanning the gap. CDR3 coding DNA: TGTGCCAGTAGTATAGCAAAAGGGATGATAATGACCGGGGAGCTGTTTTTT. It is translated as CASSIAKGMIMTGELFF.

This clonotype was found many times. The chain combines TRBV6-5 with TRBJ1-1; maybe TRBD1 (5 bases). V dropped 0 bases and J dropped 4 bases, with 12 bases sitting between them. There are 15 residues in the CDR3. Per germline, CDR1 MNHEY and CDR2 SVGAGI. The CDR3 nucleotides are TGTGCCAGCAGTTACTCGAAGGGGTGGTCCACTGAAGCTTTCTTT. Amino acids: CASSYSKGWSTEAFF.